This T cell receptor (beta chain) came from a study of Ad26.COV2.S vaccination and SARS-CoV-2 variants. Study-wide findings and caveats: Vaccine recipients showed a spike-specific TCR breadth that was higher than in placebo recipients. Placebo and vaccine recipients had non-spike TCR breadth that was similar.

Germline V gene data show CDR1 as MNHNY and CDR2 as SVGAGI (reference sequence). The CDR3 is made up of 16 amino acids. V lost 0 bases and J 4 bases, leaving 13 bases between the germline ends. In the case of this clone: The antigen is undetermined.

Sequencing was performed with immunoSEQ multiplex PCR; in TCRdb, only in-frame clones are kept and a portion is missing. Found here are approximately 340,000 clones, about 88% of them singletons; the top ten hold about 3.5%. The treatment is: roughly 18 received Ad26.COV2.S at low or high dose, single or two shots; about 5 received placebo; per-sample allocation not given. Following the first vaccine or placebo injection, samples were taken on day 63. Ad26 vector vaccine expressed Wuhan-strain SARS-CoV-2 spike. Material: peripheral blood, obtained in a trial of Ad26.COV2.S vaccine versus placebo. The V call is TRBV6-6, the J call TRBJ1-5; D not resolved. The TCR comes from a person between 18 and 59 years old who received the Ad26.COV2.S COVID-19 vaccine or a placebo. CDR3 DNA: TGTGCCAGCAGTTACTCGGTACAGCAACCGAATCAGCCCCAGCATTTT. Protein product: CASSYSVQQPNQPQHF.